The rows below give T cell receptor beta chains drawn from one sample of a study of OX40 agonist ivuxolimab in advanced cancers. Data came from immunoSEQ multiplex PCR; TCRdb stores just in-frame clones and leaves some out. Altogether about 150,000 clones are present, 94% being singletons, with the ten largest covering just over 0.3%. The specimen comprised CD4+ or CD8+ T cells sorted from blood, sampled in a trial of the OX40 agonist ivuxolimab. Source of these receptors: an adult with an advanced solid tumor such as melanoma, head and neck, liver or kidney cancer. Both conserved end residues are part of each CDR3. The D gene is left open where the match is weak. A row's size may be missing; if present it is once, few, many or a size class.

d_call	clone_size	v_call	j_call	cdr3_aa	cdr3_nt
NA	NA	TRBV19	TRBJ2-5	CASSLRTLQETQYF	TGTGCCAGTAGTTTAAGGACACTCCAAGAGACCCAGTACTTC
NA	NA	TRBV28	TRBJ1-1	CASRPSPVVMNTEAFF	TGTGCCAGCAGGCCCTCCCCGGTAGTGATGAACACTGAAGCTTTCTTT
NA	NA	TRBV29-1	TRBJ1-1	CSVEQGMNTEAFF	TGCAGCGTTGAACAGGGGATGAACACTGAAGCTTTCTTT
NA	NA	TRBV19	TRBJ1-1	CATTSWVGEAFF	TGTGCCACCACGTCATGGGTTGGTGAAGCTTTCTTT
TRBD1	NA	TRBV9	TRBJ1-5	CASSAGGGSRSNQPQHF	TGTGCCAGCAGCGCAGGGGGCGGTTCGAGGAGCAATCAGCCCCAGCATTTT
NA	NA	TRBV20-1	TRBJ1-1	CSVNPNTEAFF	TGCAGTGTAAACCCGAACACTGAAGCTTTCTTT
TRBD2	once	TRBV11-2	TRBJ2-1	CASRSGLAGGMSSYNEQFF	TGTGCCAGCAGATCGGGACTAGCGGGAGGGATGAGCTCCTACAATGAGCAGTTCTTC
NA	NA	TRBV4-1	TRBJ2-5	CASSQEGGPKTQYF	TGCGCCAGCAGCCAAGAGGGGGGGCCGAAGACCCAGTACTTC
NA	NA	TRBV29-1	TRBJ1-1	CSVGGQHTEAFF	TGCAGCGTTGGAGGACAGCACACTGAAGCTTTCTTT
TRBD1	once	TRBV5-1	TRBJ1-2	CASSLVVPGQSFNYGYTF	TGCGCCAGCAGCTTGGTAGTACCGGGACAGAGCTTTAACTATGGCTACACCTTC
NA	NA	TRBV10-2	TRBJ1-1	CASWDTFQVEAFF	TGCGCCAGTTGGGACACTTTTCAAGTTGAAGCTTTCTTT
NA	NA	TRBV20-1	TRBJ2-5	CSGEHETQYF	TGCAGTGGGGAGCATGAGACCCAGTACTTC
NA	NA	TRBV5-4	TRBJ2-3	CASSLSRAYTDTQYF	TGTGCCAGCAGCTTGTCCAGGGCCTACACAGATACGCAGTATTTT
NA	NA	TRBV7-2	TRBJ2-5	CASSLVERETQYF	TGTGCCAGCAGCTTAGTCGAGAGGGAGACCCAGTACTTC
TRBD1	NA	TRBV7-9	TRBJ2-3	CASSFAGQATDTQYF	TGTGCCAGCAGCTTCGCCGGACAGGCGACAGATACGCAGTATTTT
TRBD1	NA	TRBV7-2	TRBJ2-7	CASGRGRGTYEQYF	TGTGCCAGCGGCAGGGGGCGCGGAACCTACGAGCAGTACTTC
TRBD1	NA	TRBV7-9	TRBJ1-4	CASSLTPGQVNEKLFF	TGTGCCAGCAGCCTCACCCCGGGACAGGTTAATGAAAAACTGTTTTTT
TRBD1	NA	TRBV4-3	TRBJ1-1	CASSQSGGGEAFF	TGCGCCAGCAGCCAATCAGGGGGCGGTGAAGCTTTCTTT
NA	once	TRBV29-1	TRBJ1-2	CSVEHGGYTF	TGCAGCGTTGAGCACGGGGGCTACACCTTC
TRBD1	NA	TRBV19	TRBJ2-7	CASKKVGMTGGSYEQYF	TGTGCCAGTAAAAAAGTCGGGATGACAGGGGGTTCCTACGAGCAGTACTTC
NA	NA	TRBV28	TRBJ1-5	CASTPGGSNQPQHF	TGTGCCAGCACCCCCGGGGGTAGCAATCAGCCCCAGCATTTT
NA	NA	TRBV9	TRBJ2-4	CASSPLGGPPPYIQYF	TGTGCCAGCAGCCCCCTCGGGGGCCCCCCTCCCTATATTCAGTACTTC
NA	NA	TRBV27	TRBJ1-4	CASSYRRIGEKLFF	TGTGCCAGCAGTTATCGGAGGATAGGGGAAAAACTGTTTTTT
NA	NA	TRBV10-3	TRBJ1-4	CAISGSSEKLFF	TGTGCCATCAGTGGTTCATCGGAAAAACTGTTTTTT
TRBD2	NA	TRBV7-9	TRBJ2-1	CASSPGVAGGPASEQFF	TGTGCCAGCAGCCCTGGGGTAGCGGGAGGGCCGGCGAGTGAGCAGTTCTTC
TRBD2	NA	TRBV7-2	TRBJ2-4	CASSSIGTSQNIQYF	TGTGCCAGCAGCTCAATTGGGACTAGCCAAAACATTCAGTACTTC
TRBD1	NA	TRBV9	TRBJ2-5	CASSQSVGQKKYQETQYF	TGTGCCAGCAGCCAATCTGTGGGACAGAAGAAGTACCAAGAGACCCAGTACTTC
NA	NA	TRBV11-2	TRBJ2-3	CASSAKSLADTQYF	TGTGCCAGCAGCGCCAAGTCCCTCGCGGATACGCAGTATTTT
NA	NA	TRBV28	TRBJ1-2	CASSLSMIRSTNYGYTF	TGTGCCAGCAGTTTATCAATGATCAGGTCAACTAACTATGGCTACACCTTC
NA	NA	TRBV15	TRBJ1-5	CATSRESRQPQHF	TGTGCCACCAGCAGAGAATCCCGGCAGCCCCAGCATTTT
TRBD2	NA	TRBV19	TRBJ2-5	CASSIGGGVGETQYF	TGTGCCAGTAGTATCGGGGGGGGCGTAGGAGAGACCCAGTACTTC
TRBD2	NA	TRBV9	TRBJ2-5	CASSVEDSGGQETQYF	TGTGCCAGCAGCGTAGAGGATAGCGGGGGCCAAGAGACCCAGTACTTC
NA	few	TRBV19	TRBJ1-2	CASSIGPYGYTF	TGTGCCAGTAGTATCGGCCCCTATGGCTACACCTTC
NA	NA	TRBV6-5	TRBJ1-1	CASSRTRPNTEAFF	TGTGCCAGCAGCCGCACTCGGCCGAACACTGAAGCTTTCTTT
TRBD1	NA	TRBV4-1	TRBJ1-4	CASSQVGQGRINEKLFF	TGCGCCAGCAGCCAAGTGGGACAGGGAAGGATTAATGAAAAACTGTTTTTT